The 20 T cell receptor beta chains presented below share a single source sample, sequenced in a study of cytotoxic CD8 clonotypes in ibrutinib-treated CLL. Data came from immunoSEQ multiplex PCR; TCRdb stores just in-frame clones and leaves some out. This table holds around 310,000 clones, about 77% found once. The material sequenced was PBMCs, taken before ibrutinib treatment. The receptors derive from a human donor with chronic lymphocytic leukemia.

The CDR3 nucleotides are TGTGCCAGCAGCCAAGATCGGGGCAGGGCTACCTCTGGAAACACCATATATTTT. Residues: CASSQDRGRATSGNTIYF. The chain employs TRBV4-2 and TRBJ1-3; TRBD1 is a possible D gene (5 bases). Deletions cut 0 bases from V and 0 bases from J, with 15 bases between. Germline loops: CDR1 LGHNA, CDR2 YNFKEQ. The CDR3 totals 18 residues.

This chain joins TRBV9 and TRBJ2-7; the D is unclear. Germline V gene lookup returns CDR1 SGDLS and CDR2 YYNGEE. The CDR3 spans 13 residues. Trimming removed 4 bases at V and 6 bases at J, with 14 bases between. CDR3 region: CASSPGPRPEQYF. CDR3 DNA sequence: TGTGCCAGCAGCCCAGGCCCACGTCCCGAGCAGTACTTC. The full variable domain, rest sourced from reference TRBV9 and TRBJ2-7, is DSGVTQTPKHLITATGQRVTLRCSPRSGDLSVYWYQQSLDQGLQFLIQYYNGEERAKGNILERFSAQQFPDLHSELNLSSLELGDSALYFCASSPGPRPEQYFGPGTRLTVT.

The chain is built from TRBV5-6 and TRBJ1-2, with D unresolved. This CDR3 comprises 15 residues. Germline V CDR1 and CDR2: SGHDT, YYEEEE. The V and J ends lost 2 bases and 2 bases respectively, with 13 bases between them. Here the CDR3 DNA reads TGTGCCAGCAGCTTCGAAGGATATACAAACTATGGCTACACCTTC. Translating it yields CASSFEGYTNYGYTF.

The chain employs TRBV11-1 and TRBJ2-7; 9 bases line up with TRBD1. The V gene end was trimmed by 5 bases and the J gene end by 5 bases; junction bases not matched to a gene: 10. Germline lookup yields CDR1 SGHAT and CDR2 FQDESV (reference sequence). The CDR3 is 15 residues long. The CDR3 is CASSPSGQGYHEQYF. The CDR3 DNA is TGTGCCAGCAGCCCCAGCGGACAGGGGTACCACGAGCAGTACTTC.

The chain carries TRBV5-4 and TRBJ2-1; 7 bases line up with TRBD2. V gave up 0 bases and J gave up 2 bases; unmatched junction bases: 5. Germline CDR1 reads SGHNT; CDR2 reads YYREEE (reference sequence). The CDR3 spans 16 residues. The CDR3 DNA sequence: TGTGCCAGCAGCTTGGTGGGTCTAGCGGCCTACAATGAGCAGTTCTTC. Its translation is CASSLVGLAAYNEQFF.

The chain joins TRBV2 to TRBJ1-4; the D is unclear. V was trimmed by 6 bases and J by 8 bases, leaving 22 bases between them. Germline loops: CDR1 SNHLY, CDR2 FYNNEI. The CDR3 contains 16 residues. The CDR3 spells CASRGPRTLGREKLFF. CDR3 coding DNA: TGTGCCAGCAGGGGCCCCCGGACCCTAGGTCGGGAAAAACTGTTTTTT.

The rearrangement links TRBV5-1 to TRBJ2-1, with D tentatively TRBD1 (6 bases). The CDR3 consists of 15 residues. With 5 bases removed from V and 9 bases from J, the gap between germline ends came to 21 bases. Germline loops: CDR1 SGHRS, CDR2 YFSETQ. CDR3 amino acids: CASSYEPTGRSEQFF. The CDR3 DNA follows: TGCGCCAGCAGTTACGAACCGACAGGACGGAGTGAGCAGTTCTTC.

The count of this clone is one. The V gene is TRBV5-1, the J gene TRBJ2-2; D is uncertain. Trimming removed 4 bases at V and 0 bases at J, with 10 bases between. This CDR3 region has 15 residues. The V gene's germline CDR1 is SGHRS and CDR2 YFSETQ. The chain's CDR3 is CASSDGVANTGELFF. As DNA, the CDR3 is TGCGCCAGCAGCGACGGTGTCGCGAACACCGGGGAGCTGTTTTTT.

The V gene is TRBV7-8, the J gene TRBJ1-2; D gene ambiguous. The CDR3 totals 13 residues. Germline CDR1 is SGHVS and CDR2 is FQNEAQ. The V gene lost 3 bases and the J gene lost 4 bases, with 9 bases spanning the gap. The CDR3 coding sequence is TGTGCCAGCAGCTTCCTGTCTTCCTATGGCTACACCTTC. Amino acids: CASSFLSSYGYTF. Full variable domain (missing parts from reference TRBV7-8 and TRBJ1-2): GAGVSQSPRYKVAKRGQDVALRCDPISGHVSLFWYQQALGQGPEFLTYFQNEAQLDKSGLPSDRFFAERPEGSVSTLKIQRTQQEDSAVYLCASSFLSSYGYTFGSGTRLTVV.

This sequence joins TRBV5-5 and TRBJ1-5; D unclear. Germline assignment: CDR1 SGHKS and CDR2 YYEKEE (reference sequence). The ends were cut back, 3 bases at V and 8 bases at J, with 12 bases in the middle. This CDR3 has 13 amino acids. The CDR3 loop is CASSSVPREPQHF. CDR3 DNA sequence: TGTGCCAGCAGCTCTGTCCCCCGGGAGCCCCAGCATTTT.

The gene calls are TRBV14 and TRBJ1-1; D possibly corresponds to TRBD1 (6 bases). Germline V lookup: CDR1 SGHDN, CDR2 FVKESK. Trimming left V 3 bases short and J 2 bases short, with 16 bases between. CDR3 size: 16 residues. The CDR3 spells CASSHRPGQGNTEAFF. CDR3 DNA: TGTGCCAGCAGCCACCGACCGGGACAAGGCAACACTGAAGCTTTCTTT.

This clone was detected a few times. The chain links TRBV18 to TRBJ2-1; D not resolved. Per germline, CDR1 KGHSH and CDR2 LQKENI. Trimming removed 3 bases at V and 5 bases at J, with 11 bases between. The CDR3 is 14 residues long. The CDR3 spells CASSPSSKDNEQFF. In nucleotides, the CDR3 is TGTGCCAGCTCACCCTCGAGTAAGGACAATGAGCAGTTCTTC. The entire variable domain, with the rest obtained from reference TRBV18 and TRBJ2-1, is as follows: NAGVMQNPRHLVRRRGQEARLRCSPMKGHSHVYWYRQLPEEGLKFMVYLQKENIIDESGMPKERFSAEFPKEGPSILRIQQVVRGDSAAYFCASSPSSKDNEQFFGPGTRLTVL.

This clone was seen only a few times. CDR3 coding DNA: TGTGCCACCAGGTATGGGGATTTCGCTAACTATGGCTACACCTTC. Translation gives CATRYGDFANYGYTF. The chain links TRBV15 to TRBJ1-2, with D hard to call. Germline loops: CDR1 LNHNV, CDR2 YYDKDF (reference sequence). The V end lost 6 bases, the J end lost 0 bases, and 14 bases lay between the germline ends. The CDR3 has 15 amino acids. The whole variable domain, filled in from reference TRBV15 and TRBJ1-2, reads DAMVIQNPRYQVTQFGKPVTLSCSQTLNHNVMYWYQQKSSQAPKLLFHYYDKDFNNEADTPDNFQSRRPNTSFCFLDIRSPGLGDTAMYLCATRYGDFANYGYTFGSGTRLTVV.

The CDR3, as DNA: TGTGCCTGGAGTGCGACTCACAATGAGCAGTTCTTC. Protein sequence: CAWSATHNEQFF. J is TRBJ2-1 and V is TRBV30; D gene unclear. V was cut by 1 base and J by 5 bases, with 6 bases left in between. This CDR3 has 12 residues. Germline CDR1 reads GTSNPN; CDR2 reads SVGIG (reference sequence).

The J gene is TRBJ1-2, the V gene TRBV5-4; D unclear. Trimming took off 6 bases at V and 5 bases at J, with 17 bases between the two ends. The CDR3 has 14 residues. In germline, CDR1 is SGHNT, CDR2 YYREEE (reference sequence). The CDR3 region has the DNA TGTGCCAGCAATATCCTCGGTGGAGGGTATGGCTACACCTTC. Residues: CASNILGGGYGYTF.

The chain has TRBV30 and TRBJ2-7; 11 nucleotides align to TRBD2. CDR3 length equals 15 residues. CDR1 and CDR2 from the germline V gene are GTSNPN and SVGIG (reference sequence). J gave up 1 base and V 2 bases, and 4 bases lay outside the gene matches. CDR3 region: CAWSYTSGSSYEQYF. In nucleotides, the CDR3 is TGTGCCTGGAGTTATACTAGCGGGAGTTCCTACGAGCAGTACTTC.

The chain joins TRBV6-5 to TRBJ2-3, with 8 bases lining up with TRBD2. This CDR3 is built from 16 residues. CDR1 MNHEY and CDR2 SVGAGI come from the germline V gene. Trimming at V came to 4 bases and at J to 6 bases, leaving 12 bases not matched to a gene. The CDR3 loop is CASSSVLAGGGDTQYF. The CDR3, as DNA: TGTGCCAGCAGTTCGGTGCTAGCGGGCGGGGGGGATACGCAGTATTTT.

The chain uses TRBV7-3 and TRBJ1-1; D is ambiguous. The germline gives CDR1 SGHTA, CDR2 FQGTGA. This CDR3 spans 14 amino acids. Trimming shortened V by 5 bases and J by 4 bases, and 14 bases separated the two germline ends. For the CDR3, the DNA is TGTGCCAGCAGCAAGACCTCCTCGGGCACTGAAGCTTTCTTT. Encoded protein: CASSKTSSGTEAFF.

This chain links TRBV10-3 with TRBJ2-7; 7 bases line up with TRBD2. Germline V gene data show CDR1 as ENHRY and CDR2 as SYGVKD. The CDR3 loop spans 12 amino acids. V shed 9 bases, J shed 3 bases, and the junction held 5 bases outside the gene matches. The CDR3 DNA reads as TGTGCCATAGGGACTAACTTCTACGAGCAGTACTTC. It codes for CAIGTNFYEQYF.

The CDR3 bases are TGCAGCGTAGGGGTCGAACTTGACAATGAGCAGTTCTTC. The encoded protein is CSVGVELDNEQFF. The chain uses TRBV29-1 and TRBJ2-1, with D possibly TRBD1 on 5 matching bases. Trimming removed 6 bases from V and 5 bases from J, with 14 bases in between. The CDR3 consists of 13 residues. From germline, CDR1 is SQVTM and CDR2 ANQGSEA.